These 16 T cell receptor beta chains originate from one sample sequenced in a study of shared clonotypes between healthy human individuals. The repertoire was sequenced with immunoSEQ multiplex PCR; TCRdb's copy has only in-frame clones and lacks some. The sample holds 850,000 to 1,200,000 clones, 70% to 80% seen once. Sequenced: memory CD4+ T cells sorted from blood. Subset given: CD45RA-negative fraction. Receptors were obtained from a man aged 18 to 29 in good health.

The chain recombines TRBV4-1 with TRBJ1-4; perhaps TRBD1 as D (6 bases). V was clipped by 4 bases and J by 2 bases, with 11 bases between them. The CDR3 covers 15 residues. Germline CDR1 and CDR2: MGHRA and YSYEKL. The CDR3 region is CASSPLQGTNEKLFF. The CDR3 coding sequence is TGCGCCAGCAGCCCTCTCCAGGGGACTAATGAAAAACTGTTTTTT.

The rearrangement uses TRBV12-5 and TRBJ2-3, with 13 bases lining up with TRBD2. The CDR3 runs 16 residues. After removal of 8 bases from V and 2 bases from J, the junction contained 7 bases not matched to a gene. The germline V gene encodes CDR1 LGHNT and CDR2 FRNRAP. CDR3 in DNA: TGTGCTAGTTCCCCCGGGACTAGCGGGACCACAGATACGCAGTATTTT. Its translation is CASSPGTSGTTDTQYF.

This clone was seen a handful of times. In the same sample, other DNA sequences code for this CDR3. The rearrangement uses TRBV5-1 and TRBJ2-5; no clear D gene. In germline, CDR1 is SGHRS, CDR2 YFSETQ. The CDR3 contains 14 residues. Trimming took off 0 bases at V and 3 bases at J, with 9 bases between the two ends. The CDR3 DNA reads as TGCGCCAGCAGCTTGGGAGGCTTAAAAGAGACCCAGTACTTC. Its translation: CASSLGGLKETQYF.

This sequence joins TRBV7-9 and TRBJ1-3; 7 positions match TRBD1. Trimming cost V 5 bases and J 2 bases; bases outside gene matches: 9. The CDR3 consists of 16 residues. Germline V gene data show CDR1 as SEHNR and CDR2 as FQNEAQ (reference sequence). The CDR3 DNA reads as TGTGCCAGCAGCCCAACCCACAGGGGAACTGGAAACACCATATATTTT. It is translated as CASSPTHRGTGNTIYF.

The chain carries TRBV19 and TRBJ1-2, with 7 bases identical to TRBD1. The trim removed 5 bases at V and 3 bases at J, leaving 6 bases unmatched. CDR1 and CDR2 from the germline V gene are LNHDA and SQIVND (reference sequence). The CDR3 contains 14 residues. The CDR3 DNA reads TGTGCCAGTAGTGAATCACAGGGGCACTATGGCTACACCTTC. It yields the protein CASSESQGHYGYTF.

Ten or more counts support this clone. The rearrangement links TRBV11-2 to TRBJ1-1; D ambiguous. Germline CDR1 is SGHAT and CDR2 is FQNNGV. The CDR3 is 14 amino acids. Trimming left V 6 bases short and J 1 base short, with 12 bases between. The CDR3 nucleotides are TGTGCCAGCAGTAGAATGATCGCGAACACTGAAGCTTTCTTT. Translated, it gives CASSRMIANTEAFF.

The chain uses TRBV19 and TRBJ1-5; D is perhaps TRBD1 (6 bases). V was trimmed by 8 bases and J by 0 bases, leaving 14 bases between them. The germline V gene encodes CDR1 LNHDA and CDR2 SQIVND (reference sequence). The CDR3 extends over 15 amino acids. DNA of the CDR3: TGTGCCAGTGTCACTCAGGGGAATAGCAATCAGCCCCAGCATTTT. It is translated as CASVTQGNSNQPQHF. Full variable domain (remainder filled in from reference TRBV19 and TRBJ1-5): DGGITQSPKYLFRKEGQNVTLSCEQNLNHDAMYWYRQDPGQGLRLIYYSQIVNDFQKGDIAEGYSVSREKKESFPLTVTSAQKNPTAFYLCASVTQGNSNQPQHFGDGTRLSIL.

In its sample, this clone was seen a few times. The chain combines TRBV10-3 with TRBJ1-1; no definite D call. CDR3 length: 11 amino acids. Trimming pared 11 bases from V and 4 bases from J, leaving 11 bases between. CDR1 is ENHRY, CDR2 SYGVKD, per germline. CDR3 sequence reads: CASRGTTEAFF. The CDR3 nucleotides read TGTGCCTCGCGGGGTACCACTGAAGCTTTCTTT.

Only one count was recorded for this clone. The chain recombines TRBV15 with TRBJ1-3, with 7 bases aligning to TRBD1. With V trimmed by 0 bases and J by 0 bases, 5 bases remained unmatched. The length of the CDR3 is 17 residues. Germline V gene lookup returns CDR1 LNHNV and CDR2 YYDKDF (reference sequence). The CDR3 spells CATSRDGQVYSGNTIYF. Here the CDR3 DNA reads TGTGCCACCAGCAGAGATGGACAGGTCTACTCTGGAAACACCATATATTTT.

CDR3 loop: CASRRDRGDSPLHF. The CDR3 DNA sequence: TGTGCCAGCAGGAGGGACAGGGGAGATTCACCCCTCCACTTT. This chain joins TRBV2 and TRBJ1-6; 10 positions agree with TRBD1. From germline, CDR1 is SNHLY and CDR2 FYNNEI. CDR3 length: 14 amino acids. V gave up 6 bases and J gave up 8 bases; unmatched junction bases: 4.

This clone was detected many times. The V gene is TRBV7-9, the J gene TRBJ2-1; 11 bases match TRBD2. V dropped 4 bases and J dropped 13; count of bases not matched to a gene: 9. Germline assignment: CDR1 SEHNR and CDR2 FQNEAQ (reference sequence). The CDR3 length is 14 residues. The CDR3 is CASSSDGTSGGQFF. The DNA for the CDR3 is TGTGCCAGCAGCTCAGATGGGACTAGCGGAGGTCAGTTCTTC.

The V gene is TRBV6-1, the J gene TRBJ2-1; 7 bases map to TRBD2. CDR1 is MNHNS, CDR2 SASEGT, per germline. The CDR3 has 15 residues. Unmatched junction bases numbered 6, after V lost 3 bases and J lost 4 bases. The CDR3 bases are TGTGCCAGCAGTGAGCAGCGGGGCCAATACAATGAGCAGTTCTTC. Its protein is CASSEQRGQYNEQFF.

This clone was seen only a few times. This chain connects TRBV9 to TRBJ1-1; D is unclear. Germline CDR1 and CDR2: SGDLS and YYNGEE. Between the trimmed V and J ends, which lost 4 bases and 2 bases, there was a span of 12 bases. This CDR3 region has 14 residues. The DNA of the CDR3 is TGTGCCAGCAGCCCCGACTTCGGAAACACTGAAGCTTTCTTT. Protein: CASSPDFGNTEAFF.

Here the CDR3 DNA reads TGTGCCAGCAGCTTGGGAGGGGGGACAGGCTACACCTTC. It yields the protein CASSLGGGTGYTF. The chain links TRBV5-4 to TRBJ1-2; D is perhaps TRBD1 (6 bases). This CDR3 is built from 13 residues. Germline V gene data show CDR1 as SGHNT and CDR2 as YYREEE (reference sequence). Trimming took 0 bases from V and 8 from J, leaving 11 bases between them. Complete variable domain (other parts from reference TRBV5-4 and TRBJ1-2): ETGVTQSPTHLIKTRGQQVTLRCSSQSGHNTVSWYQQALGQGPQFIFQYYREEENGRGNFPPRFSGLQFPNYSSELNVNALELDDSALYLCASSLGGGTGYTFGSGTRLTVV.

The genes are TRBV6-1 and TRBJ1-5, with D possibly matching TRBD1 (6 bases). V lost 3 bases and J 7 bases, leaving 10 bases between the germline ends. This CDR3 contains 13 residues. Germline values: CDR1 MNHNS, CDR2 SASEGT. The CDR3 DNA is TGTGCCAGCAGTGAGAAGGGGGGACAGCCCCAGCATTTT. It translates to CASSEKGGQPQHF.

This chain's CDR3 is CASSDTSGGADTQYF. The DNA for the CDR3 is TGTGCCAGCAGTGACACTAGCGGGGGGGCAGATACGCAGTATTTT. The rearrangement joins TRBV6-4 to TRBJ2-3; 13 nucleotides match TRBD2. The trim removed 2 bases at V and 4 bases at J, leaving 0 bases unmatched. The CDR3 totals 15 residues. CDR1 and CDR2 (germline): MRHNA, SNTAGT.